Listed below are T cell receptor beta chains from one sample, sequenced in a study of T cell changes during pregnancy in multiple sclerosis. TCRdb's table, derived via immunoSEQ multiplex PCR, lists solely in-frame clones and lacks some. The table has 40,000 to 60,000 clones, 75% to 95% seen once. Sequencing was performed on CD8+ T cells from peripheral blood mononuclear cells, taken in the second trimester of pregnancy. These receptors originate from a female donor with multiple sclerosis, enrolled in a pregnancy study. The CDR3 runs from the conserved cysteine through the conserved F or W. A D gene is named only where the DNA matches it firmly. Some rows have no size entry. The others give once, few or many, or a class for an expanded clone.

abundance	j_gene	v_gene	d_gene	CDR3aa	CDR3nt
NA	TRBJ1-2	TRBV6-1	NA	CASSDPARGGRNPAGYGYTF	TGTGCCAGCAGTGACCCGGCCCGGGGGGGCAGGAACCCCGCGGGCTATGGCTACACCTTC
NA	TRBJ2-5	TRBV27	NA	CASSLVGTLETQYF	TGTGCCAGCAGTCTAGTCGGGACTCTAGAGACCCAGTACTTC
NA	TRBJ1-2	TRBV4-3	NA	CASSQDPGGNYGYTF	TGCGCCAGCAGCCAAGATCCGGGGGGGAACTATGGCTACACCTTC
NA	TRBJ1-5	TRBV7-9	NA	CASSGPQGSRQPQHF	TGTGCCAGCAGCGGACCCCAGGGGAGCCGCCAGCCCCAGCATTTT
NA	TRBJ2-7	TRBV9	TRBD2	CASSVDSGGSYEQYF	TGTGCCAGCAGCGTAGACTCGGGGGGCTCCTACGAGCAGTACTTC
NA	TRBJ2-1	TRBV4-1	NA	CASSQDGDFSSYNEQFF	TGCGCCAGCAGCCAAGATGGGGACTTTAGCTCCTACAATGAGCAGTTCTTC
NA	TRBJ2-7	TRBV4-1	TRBD2	CASSPQRGLSYEQYF	TGCGCCAGCAGCCCCCAGCGGGGCCTCTCCTACGAGCAGTACTTC
NA	TRBJ1-4	TRBV2	TRBD1	CASSSRGLGTNEKLFF	TGTGCCAGCAGTTCCAGGGGGCTAGGAACTAATGAAAAACTGTTTTTT
NA	TRBJ2-7	TRBV2	TRBD2	CASSELAGGSYEQYF	TGTGCCAGCAGTGAACTAGCGGGGGGAAGCTACGAGCAGTACTTC
NA	TRBJ1-2	TRBV6-5	TRBD1	CASSYASRGHGYGYTF	TGTGCCAGCAGTTACGCCTCCAGGGGGCATGGCTATGGCTACACCTTC
few	TRBJ2-7	TRBV6-5	NA	CASSPGNEQYF	TGTGCCAGCAGCCCGGGGAACGAGCAGTACTTC
NA	TRBJ1-2	TRBV9	NA	CASSVGGDGYTF	TGTGCCAGCAGCGTAGGAGGTGACGGCTACACCTTC
NA	TRBJ2-1	TRBV7-2	TRBD2	CASSFHPASGGGPGNEQFF	TGTGCCAGCAGCTTCCACCCCGCTAGCGGGGGGGGCCCCGGCAATGAGCAGTTCTTC
few	TRBJ1-2	TRBV27	NA	CASSTTENYGYTF	TGTGCCAGCAGCACGACAGAAAACTATGGCTACACCTTC
NA	TRBJ2-7	TRBV6-5	NA	CASSYRDSPLEQYF	TGTGCCAGCAGTTACAGGGACTCCCCCCTGGAGCAGTACTTC
NA	TRBJ2-5	TRBV27	NA	CASSLWGDHQETQYF	TGTGCCAGCAGTTTATGGGGGGACCACCAAGAGACCCAGTACTTC
NA	TRBJ1-1	TRBV16	NA	CASSPGLNTEAFF	TGTGCCAGCAGCCCGGGATTGAACACTGAAGCTTTCTTT
NA	TRBJ1-2	TRBV10-2	NA	CASSGQANYGYTF	TGCGCCAGCAGTGGGCAGGCCAACTATGGCTACACCTTC
NA	TRBJ1-4	TRBV9	TRBD1	CASSGTGREKEKLFF	TGTGCCAGCAGCGGGACAGGGAGGGAAAAGGAAAAACTGTTTTTT
NA	TRBJ2-2	TRBV4-1	TRBD2	CASRLAGTGELFF	TGCGCCAGCAGACTAGCGGGGACCGGGGAGCTGTTTTTT
NA	TRBJ2-3	TRBV11-2	TRBD2	CASSPWTSGGSTDTQYF	TGTGCCAGCAGCCCGTGGACTAGCGGGGGTAGCACAGATACGCAGTATTTT
NA	TRBJ2-1	TRBV4-2	TRBD1	CASSHLTGDSDEQFF	TGTGCCAGCAGCCACCTGACAGGGGATAGCGATGAGCAGTTCTTC
once	TRBJ2-4	TRBV13	TRBD2	CASSATGTSENIQYF	TGTGCCAGCAGCGCCACCGGGACTAGCGAGAACATTCAGTACTTC
NA	TRBJ2-2	TRBV2	NA	CASIGTGELFF	TGTGCCAGCATCGGCACCGGGGAGCTGTTTTTT
NA	TRBJ2-3	TRBV6-6	TRBD1	CASSYLQGAQDTQYF	TGTGCCAGCAGTTACCTCCAGGGGGCTCAAGATACGCAGTATTTT
once	TRBJ1-2	TRBV9	NA	CASSVGGTNYGYTF	TGTGCCAGCAGCGTAGGAGGAACTAACTATGGCTACACCTTC
once	TRBJ1-1	TRBV6-6	TRBD1	CASSYTGGASEAFF	TGTGCCAGCAGTTACACAGGGGGCGCCTCTGAAGCTTTCTTT
NA	TRBJ1-3	TRBV4-1	NA	CASSQDIIILSGNTIYF	TGCGCCAGCAGCCAAGATATTATAATTCTCTCTGGAAACACCATATATTTT
NA	TRBJ2-2	TRBV6-1	TRBD2	CASSGGGLTGGELFF	TGTGCCAGCAGTGGCGGGGGGTTGACCGGCGGGGAGCTGTTTTTT